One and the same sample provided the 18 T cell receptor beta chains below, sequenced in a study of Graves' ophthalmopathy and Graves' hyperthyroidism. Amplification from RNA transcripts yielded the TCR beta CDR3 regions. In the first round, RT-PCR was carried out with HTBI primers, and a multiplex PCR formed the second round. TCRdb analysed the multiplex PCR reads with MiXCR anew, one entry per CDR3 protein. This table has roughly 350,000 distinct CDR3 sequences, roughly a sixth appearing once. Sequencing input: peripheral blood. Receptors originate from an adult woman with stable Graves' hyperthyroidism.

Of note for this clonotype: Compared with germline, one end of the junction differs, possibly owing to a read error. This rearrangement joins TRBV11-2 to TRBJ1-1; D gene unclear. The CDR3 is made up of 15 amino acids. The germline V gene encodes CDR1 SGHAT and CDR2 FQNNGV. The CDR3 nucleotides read TGTACCAGCAGCTCCCTACGGGGAAAGAACACTGAAGCTTTCTTT. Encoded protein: CTSSSLRGKNTEAFF.

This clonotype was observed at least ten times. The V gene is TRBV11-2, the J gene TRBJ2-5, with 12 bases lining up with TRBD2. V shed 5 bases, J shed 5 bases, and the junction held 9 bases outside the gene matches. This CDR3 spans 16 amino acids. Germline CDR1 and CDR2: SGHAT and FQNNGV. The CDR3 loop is CASSLRLAGDGETQYF. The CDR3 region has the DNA TGTGCCAGCAGCCTGAGACTAGCGGGAGACGGGGAGACCCAGTACTTC.

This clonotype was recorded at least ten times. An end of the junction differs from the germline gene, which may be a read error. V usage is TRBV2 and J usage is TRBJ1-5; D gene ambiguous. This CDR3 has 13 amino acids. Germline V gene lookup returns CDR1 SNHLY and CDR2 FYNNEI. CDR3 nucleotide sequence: TGCGCCAGCAGGAGAGATAGCAATCAGCCCCAGCATTTT. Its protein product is CASRRDSNQPQHF.

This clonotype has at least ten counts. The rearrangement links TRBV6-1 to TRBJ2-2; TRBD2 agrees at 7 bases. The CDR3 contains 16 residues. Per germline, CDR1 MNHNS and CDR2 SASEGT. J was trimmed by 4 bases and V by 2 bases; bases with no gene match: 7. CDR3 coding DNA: TGTGCCAGCAGTGAATTGTTCGGGGAGGGCACCGGGGAGCTGTTTTTT. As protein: CASSELFGEGTGELFF.

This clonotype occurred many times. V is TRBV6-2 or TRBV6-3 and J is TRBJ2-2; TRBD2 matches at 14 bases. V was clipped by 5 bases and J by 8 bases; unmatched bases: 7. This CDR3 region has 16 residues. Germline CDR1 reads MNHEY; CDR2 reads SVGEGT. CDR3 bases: TGTGCCAGCAGTACTCCCGGGACTAGCGGGAGAGGGGAGCTGTTTTTT. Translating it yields CASSTPGTSGRGELFF.

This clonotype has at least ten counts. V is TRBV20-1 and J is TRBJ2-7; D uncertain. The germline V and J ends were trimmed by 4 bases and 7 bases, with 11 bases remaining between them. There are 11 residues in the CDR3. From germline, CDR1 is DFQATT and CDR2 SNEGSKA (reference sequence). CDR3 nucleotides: TGCAGTGCTAAAGGGAATGAAGAGCAGTACTTC. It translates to CSAKGNEEQYF.

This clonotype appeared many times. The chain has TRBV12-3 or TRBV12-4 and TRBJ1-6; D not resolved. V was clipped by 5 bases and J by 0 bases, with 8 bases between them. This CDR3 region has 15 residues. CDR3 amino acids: CASSKTSSYNSPLHF. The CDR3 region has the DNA TGTGCCAGCAGTAAGACGAGCTCCTATAATTCACCCCTCCACTTT.

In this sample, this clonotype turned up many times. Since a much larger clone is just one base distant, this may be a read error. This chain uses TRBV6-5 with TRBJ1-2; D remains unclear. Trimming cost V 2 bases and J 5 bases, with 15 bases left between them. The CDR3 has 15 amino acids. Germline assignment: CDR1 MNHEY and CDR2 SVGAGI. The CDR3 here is CASSYAYPRGYGYTF. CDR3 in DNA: TGTGCCAGCAGTTACGCCTACCCGAGAGGGTATGGCTACACCTTC.

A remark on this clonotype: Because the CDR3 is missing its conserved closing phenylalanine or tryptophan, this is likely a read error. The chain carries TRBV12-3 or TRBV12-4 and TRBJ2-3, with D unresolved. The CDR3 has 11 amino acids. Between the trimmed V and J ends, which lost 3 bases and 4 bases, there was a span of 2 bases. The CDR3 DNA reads TGTGCCAGCAGTTTCTCAGATACGCAGTATATT. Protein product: CASSFSDTQYI.

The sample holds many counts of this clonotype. The CDR3 nucleotides are TGCAGTGCTAGTTTGACAGCGAGCTATGGCTACACCTTC. It is translated as CSASLTASYGYTF. The chain links TRBV20-1 to TRBJ1-2, with a possible D match to TRBD1 (5 bases). This CDR3 is 13 amino acids long. CDR1 DFQATT and CDR2 SNEGSKA come from the germline V gene (reference sequence). V shed 3 bases and J shed 4 bases, with 12 bases lying between them.

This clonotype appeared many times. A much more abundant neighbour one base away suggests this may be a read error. The CDR3 DNA is TGTGCCAGCAGGTCCAGAGGACAGGGTGGTAATTCACACCTCCACTTT. Translating it yields CASRSRGQGGNSHLHF. V usage is TRBV12-3 or TRBV12-4 and J usage is TRBJ1-6, with 8 bases matching TRBD1. This CDR3 has 16 residues.

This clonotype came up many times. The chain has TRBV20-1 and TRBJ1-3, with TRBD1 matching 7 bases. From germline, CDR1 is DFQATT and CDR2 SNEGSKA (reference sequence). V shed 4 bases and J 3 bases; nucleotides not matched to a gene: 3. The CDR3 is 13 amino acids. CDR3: CSAKGTDGNTIYF. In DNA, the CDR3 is TGCAGTGCTAAAGGGACAGATGGAAACACCATATATTTT.

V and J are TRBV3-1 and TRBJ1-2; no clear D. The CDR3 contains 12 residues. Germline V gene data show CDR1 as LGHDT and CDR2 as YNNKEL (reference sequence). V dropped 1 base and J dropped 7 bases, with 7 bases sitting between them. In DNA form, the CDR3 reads TGTGCCAGCAGCCAAGTTCAGGCTGGCTACACCTTC. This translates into CASSQVQAGYTF. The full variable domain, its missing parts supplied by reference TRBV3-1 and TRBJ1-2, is DTAVSQTPKYLVTQMGNDKSIKCEQNLGHDTMYWYKQDSKKFLKIMFSYNNKELIINETVPNRFSPKSPDKAHLNLHINSLELGDSAVYFCASSQVQAGYTFGSGTRLTVV.

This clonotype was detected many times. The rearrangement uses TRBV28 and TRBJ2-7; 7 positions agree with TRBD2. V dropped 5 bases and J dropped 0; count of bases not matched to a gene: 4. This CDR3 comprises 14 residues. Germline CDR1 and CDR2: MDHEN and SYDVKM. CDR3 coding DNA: TGTGCCAGCAGTCCGGGGGGAATCTCCTACGAGCAGTACTTC. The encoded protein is CASSPGGISYEQYF.

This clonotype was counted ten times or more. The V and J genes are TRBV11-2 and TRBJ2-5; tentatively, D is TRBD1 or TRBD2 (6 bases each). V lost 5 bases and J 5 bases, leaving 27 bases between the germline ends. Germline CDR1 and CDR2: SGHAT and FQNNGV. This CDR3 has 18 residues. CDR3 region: CASSLRGAAGRRGETQYF. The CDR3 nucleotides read TGTGCCAGCAGCCTTAGAGGGGCCGCGGGTCGGAGGGGGGAGACCCAGTACTTC.

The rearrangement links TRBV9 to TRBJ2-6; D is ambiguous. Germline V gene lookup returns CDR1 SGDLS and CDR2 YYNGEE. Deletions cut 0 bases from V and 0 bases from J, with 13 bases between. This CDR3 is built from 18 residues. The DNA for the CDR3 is TGTGCCAGCAGCGTAGAAGCGCTAACCCCCTCTGGGGCCAACGTCCTGACTTTC. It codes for CASSVEALTPSGANVLTF.

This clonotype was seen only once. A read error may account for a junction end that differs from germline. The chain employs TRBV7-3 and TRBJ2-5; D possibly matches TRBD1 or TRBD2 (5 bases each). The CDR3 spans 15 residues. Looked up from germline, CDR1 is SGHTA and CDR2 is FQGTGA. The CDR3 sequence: CASSPQGAEQETQDF. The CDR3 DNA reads TGTGCCAGCAGCCCCCAGGGAGCTGAACAAGAGACCCAGGACTTC.

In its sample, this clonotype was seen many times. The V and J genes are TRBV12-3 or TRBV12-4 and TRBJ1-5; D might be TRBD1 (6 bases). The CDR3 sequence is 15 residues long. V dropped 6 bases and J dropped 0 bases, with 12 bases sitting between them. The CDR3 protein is CASSLQGNSNQPQHF. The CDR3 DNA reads TGTGCCAGCAGCTTACAGGGTAATAGCAATCAGCCCCAGCATTTT.